This TCR beta chain appears in the sequencing data of a study of blood T cells in healthy people across ages. General observations from the study: Comparison with aged donors showed that long-lived donors had more naive CD4+ cells and higher diversity. In older individuals, TCR beta diversity per million T cells was lower, falling roughly linearly with age.

The CDR3 is 15 amino acids. Next came a second PCR, run for about 6 to 11 cycles, which used a sample-barcoded 5' primer along with a J-beta primer mix. Template switching added a 12-random-nucleotide identifier to every cDNA molecule. Using its own MiXCR run on the 5' RACE reads, TCRdb lists one record per CDR3 protein. Seen here are some 1 million distinct CDR3 sequences, around 43% observed once, and the top ten hold approximately 19%. About this clonotype: Antigen specificity is unknown.

The chain is built from TRBV12-3 or TRBV12-4 and TRBJ2-7; TRBD2 is a possible D gene (6 bases). The J call is in doubt because the DNA end fits TRBJ2-5 better. Sequenced input: blood. This receptor was identified in a woman in her sixties in good health. CDR3 coding DNA: TGTGCCAGCAGTTTAGAGGAGGAGGGGTGGGAGACCCAGTACTTC. Residues: CASSLEEEGWETQYF.